Described below is a single TCR beta chain sequence and its context. The data were obtained in a study of blood T cell repertoires in COVID-19. Study-level background: Sites across the United States, Italy and Spain contributed samples from acute and convalescent COVID-19.

V gave up 1 base and J gave up 9 bases, with 10 bases separating them. From germline, CDR1 is GTSNPN and CDR2 SVGIG (reference sequence). The CDR3 has 11 amino acids. Per the study methods: The assay estimated nucleated cells by amplifying reference gene primers. Profiled with immunoSEQ multiplex PCR; TCRdb holds only in-frame clones, not every one. That table is the source of V, J and clone size, and D and trimming were worked out from the DNA. The sample records about 400,000 clones, around 92% being singletons. The chain links TRBV30 to TRBJ2-7; weak D call: TRBD2 (5 bases). The sample was peripheral blood. This TCR derives from a man aged 35 to 55 with acute or convalescent COVID-19. The CDR3 here is CAWSGKGAQYF. In DNA, the CDR3 is TGTGCCTGGAGTGGAAAGGGAGCGCAGTACTTC. Variable domain in full (rest from reference TRBV30 and TRBJ2-7): SQTIHQWPATLVQPVGSPLSLECTVEGTSNPNLYWYRQAAGRGLQLLFYSVGIGQISSEVPQNLSASRPQDRQFILSSKKLLLSDSGFYLCAWSGKGAQYFGPGTRLTVT.